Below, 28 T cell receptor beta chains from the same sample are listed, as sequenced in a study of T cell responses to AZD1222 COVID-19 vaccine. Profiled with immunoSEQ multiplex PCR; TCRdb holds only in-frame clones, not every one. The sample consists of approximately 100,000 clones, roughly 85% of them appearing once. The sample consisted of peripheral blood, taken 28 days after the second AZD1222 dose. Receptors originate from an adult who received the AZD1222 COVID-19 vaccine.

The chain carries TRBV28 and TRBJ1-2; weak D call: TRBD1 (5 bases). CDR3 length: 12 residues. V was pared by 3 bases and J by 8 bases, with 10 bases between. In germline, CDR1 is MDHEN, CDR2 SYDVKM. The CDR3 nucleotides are TGTGCCAGCAGTTTCCCATCAGGGGGCTACACCTTC. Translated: CASSFPSGGYTF.

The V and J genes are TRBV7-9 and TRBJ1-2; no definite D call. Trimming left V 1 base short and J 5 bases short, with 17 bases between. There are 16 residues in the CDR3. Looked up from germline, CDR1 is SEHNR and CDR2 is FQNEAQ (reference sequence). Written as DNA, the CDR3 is TGTGCCAGCAGCTTAGTGATCCCCTCCTACGATTATGGCTACACCTTC. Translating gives CASSLVIPSYDYGYTF.

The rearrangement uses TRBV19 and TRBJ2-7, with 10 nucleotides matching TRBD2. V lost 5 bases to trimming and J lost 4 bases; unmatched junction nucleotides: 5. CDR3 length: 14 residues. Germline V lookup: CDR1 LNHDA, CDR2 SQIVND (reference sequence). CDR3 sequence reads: CASSSLAGAYEQYF. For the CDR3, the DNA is TGTGCCAGTAGTTCCCTAGCGGGAGCGTACGAGCAGTACTTC. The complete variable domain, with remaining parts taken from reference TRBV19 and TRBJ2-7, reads DGGITQSPKYLFRKEGQNVTLSCEQNLNHDAMYWYRQDPGQGLRLIYYSQIVNDFQKGDIAEGYSVSREKKESFPLTVTSAQKNPTAFYLCASSSLAGAYEQYFGPGTRLTVT.

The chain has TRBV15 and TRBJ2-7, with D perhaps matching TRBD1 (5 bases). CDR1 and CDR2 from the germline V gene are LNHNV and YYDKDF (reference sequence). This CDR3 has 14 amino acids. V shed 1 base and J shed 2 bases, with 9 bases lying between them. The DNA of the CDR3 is TGTGCCACCAGCAGAGGGGCAGGGCCCTACGAGCAGTACTTC. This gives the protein CATSRGAGPYEQYF.

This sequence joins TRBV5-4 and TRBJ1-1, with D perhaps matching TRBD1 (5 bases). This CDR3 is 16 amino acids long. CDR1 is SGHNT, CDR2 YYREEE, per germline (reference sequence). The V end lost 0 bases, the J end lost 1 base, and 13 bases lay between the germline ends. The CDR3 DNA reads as TGTGCCAGCAGCTTGGCGGGGGAATGGGCGAACACTGAAGCTTTCTTT. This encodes CASSLAGEWANTEAFF.

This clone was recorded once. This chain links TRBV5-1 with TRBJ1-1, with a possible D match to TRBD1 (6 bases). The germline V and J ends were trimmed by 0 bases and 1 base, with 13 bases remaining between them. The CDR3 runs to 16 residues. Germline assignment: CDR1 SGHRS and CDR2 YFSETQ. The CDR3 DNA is TGCGCCAGCAGCTTGGACAGGGTTAATGGGAACACTGAAGCTTTCTTT. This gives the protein CASSLDRVNGNTEAFF.

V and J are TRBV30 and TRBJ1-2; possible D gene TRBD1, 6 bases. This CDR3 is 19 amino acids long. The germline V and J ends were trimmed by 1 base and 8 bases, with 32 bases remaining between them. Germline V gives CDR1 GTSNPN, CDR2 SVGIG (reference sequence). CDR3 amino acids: CAWSDHLVAWNRAGGGYTF. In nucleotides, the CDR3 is TGTGCCTGGAGTGATCACCTCGTGGCGTGGAACAGGGCCGGCGGAGGCTACACCTTC.

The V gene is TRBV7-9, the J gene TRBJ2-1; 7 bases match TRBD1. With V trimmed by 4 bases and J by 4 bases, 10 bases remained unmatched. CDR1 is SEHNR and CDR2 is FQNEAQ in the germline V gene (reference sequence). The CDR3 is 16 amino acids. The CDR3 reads CASSSGDSSLYNEQFF. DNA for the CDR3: TGTGCCAGCAGCTCCGGGGACAGTAGCCTTTACAATGAGCAGTTCTTC.

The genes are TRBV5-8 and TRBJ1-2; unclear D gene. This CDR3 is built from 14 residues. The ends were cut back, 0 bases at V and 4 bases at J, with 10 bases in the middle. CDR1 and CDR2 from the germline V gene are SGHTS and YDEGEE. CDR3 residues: CASSLVSGSYGYTF. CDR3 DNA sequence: TGTGCCAGCAGCTTGGTGTCGGGGTCCTATGGCTACACCTTC.

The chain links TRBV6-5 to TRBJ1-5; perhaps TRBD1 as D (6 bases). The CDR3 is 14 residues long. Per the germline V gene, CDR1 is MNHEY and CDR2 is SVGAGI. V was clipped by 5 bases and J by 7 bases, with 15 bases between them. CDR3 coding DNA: TGTGCCAGCAGTCATATACAGGGAGGGCAGCCCCAGCATTTT. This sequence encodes CASSHIQGGQPQHF.

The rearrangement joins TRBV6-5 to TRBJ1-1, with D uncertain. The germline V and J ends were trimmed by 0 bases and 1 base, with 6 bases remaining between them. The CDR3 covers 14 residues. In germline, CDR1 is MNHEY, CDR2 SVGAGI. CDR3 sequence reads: CASSYSTRNTEAFF. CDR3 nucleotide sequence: TGTGCCAGCAGTTACTCGACCAGGAACACTGAAGCTTTCTTT.

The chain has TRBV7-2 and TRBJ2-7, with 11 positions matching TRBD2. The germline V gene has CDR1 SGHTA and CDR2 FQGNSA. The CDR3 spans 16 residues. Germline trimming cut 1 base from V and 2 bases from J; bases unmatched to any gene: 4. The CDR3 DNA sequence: TGTGCCAGCAGCTTAGAGGGGACTAGCGGTGCCTACGAGCAGTACTTC. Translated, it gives CASSLEGTSGAYEQYF.

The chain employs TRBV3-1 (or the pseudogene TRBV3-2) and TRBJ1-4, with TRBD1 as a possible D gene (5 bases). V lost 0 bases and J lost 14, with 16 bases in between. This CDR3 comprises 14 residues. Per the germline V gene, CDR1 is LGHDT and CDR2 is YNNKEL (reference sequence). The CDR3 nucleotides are TGTGCCAGCAGCCAAGATCAGCAGGGCAGGATTCTGTTTTTT. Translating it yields CASSQDQQGRILFF.

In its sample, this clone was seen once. In nucleotides, the CDR3 is TGTGCCAGCAGTGCCAGGGGCTCTTATGGCTACACCTTC. This gives the protein CASSARGSYGYTF. The chain joins TRBV12-3 or TRBV12-4 to TRBJ1-2; D is possibly TRBD1 (6 bases). The CDR3 has 13 residues. V was shortened by 5 bases and J by 5 bases, with 12 bases between the two germline ends.

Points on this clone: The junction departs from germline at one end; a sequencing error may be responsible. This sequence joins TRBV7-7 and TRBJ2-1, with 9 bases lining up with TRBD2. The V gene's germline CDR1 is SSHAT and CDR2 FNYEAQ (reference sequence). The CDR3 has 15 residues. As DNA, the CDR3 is TGTGCTAGCAGCTGGTCTAGCGGGGCGACCAATGAGCAGTTCTTC. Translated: CASSWSSGATNEQFF.

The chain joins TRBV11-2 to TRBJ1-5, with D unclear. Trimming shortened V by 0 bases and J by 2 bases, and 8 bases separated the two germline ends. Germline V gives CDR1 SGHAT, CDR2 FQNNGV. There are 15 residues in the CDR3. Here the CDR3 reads CASSLEWGGNQPQHF. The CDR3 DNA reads TGTGCCAGCAGCTTAGAGTGGGGAGGCAATCAGCCCCAGCATTTT.

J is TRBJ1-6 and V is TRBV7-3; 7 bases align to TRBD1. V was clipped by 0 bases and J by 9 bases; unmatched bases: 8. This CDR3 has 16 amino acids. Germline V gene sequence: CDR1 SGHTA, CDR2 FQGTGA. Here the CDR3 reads CASSLTTEGAGSPLHF. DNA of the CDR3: TGTGCCAGCAGCTTAACTACGGAGGGGGCAGGTTCACCCCTCCACTTT.

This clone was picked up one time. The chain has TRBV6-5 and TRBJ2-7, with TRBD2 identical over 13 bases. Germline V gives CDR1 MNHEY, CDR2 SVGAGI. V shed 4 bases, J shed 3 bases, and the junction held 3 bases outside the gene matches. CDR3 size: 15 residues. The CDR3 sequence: CASSLGLAGSYEQYF. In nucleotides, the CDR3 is TGTGCCAGCAGTTTGGGACTAGCGGGAAGCTACGAGCAGTACTTC.

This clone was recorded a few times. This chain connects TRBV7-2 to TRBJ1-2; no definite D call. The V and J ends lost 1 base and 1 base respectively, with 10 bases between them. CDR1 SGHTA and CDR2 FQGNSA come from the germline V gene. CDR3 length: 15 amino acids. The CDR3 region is CASSLVRIVNYGYTF. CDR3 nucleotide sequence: TGTGCCAGCAGCTTAGTAAGGATTGTTAACTATGGCTACACCTTC.

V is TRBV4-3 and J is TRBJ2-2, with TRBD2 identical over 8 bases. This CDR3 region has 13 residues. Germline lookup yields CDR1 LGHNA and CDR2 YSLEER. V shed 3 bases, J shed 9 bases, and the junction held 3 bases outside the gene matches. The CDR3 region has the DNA TGCGCCAGCAGCCATAGCGGGAATCGGGAGCTGTTTTTT. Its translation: CASSHSGNRELFF.

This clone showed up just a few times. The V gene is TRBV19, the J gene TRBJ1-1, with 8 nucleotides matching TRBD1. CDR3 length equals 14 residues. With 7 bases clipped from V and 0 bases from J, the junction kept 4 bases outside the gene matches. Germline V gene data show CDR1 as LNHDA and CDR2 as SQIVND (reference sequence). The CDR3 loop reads CASMGQALNTEAFF. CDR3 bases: TGTGCCAGTATGGGACAGGCGCTGAACACTGAAGCTTTCTTT.

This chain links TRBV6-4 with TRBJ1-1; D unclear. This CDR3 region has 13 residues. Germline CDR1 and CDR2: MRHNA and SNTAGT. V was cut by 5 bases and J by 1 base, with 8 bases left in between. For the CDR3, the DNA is TGTGCCAGCAGTTTTTATGAGAACACTGAAGCTTTCTTT. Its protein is CASSFYENTEAFF.

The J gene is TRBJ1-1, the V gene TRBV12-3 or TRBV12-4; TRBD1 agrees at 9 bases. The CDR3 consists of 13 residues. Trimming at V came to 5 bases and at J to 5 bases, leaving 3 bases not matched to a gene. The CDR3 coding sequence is TGTGCCAGCAGTGGCGGGACAGGGACTGAAGCTTTCTTT. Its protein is CASSGGTGTEAFF.

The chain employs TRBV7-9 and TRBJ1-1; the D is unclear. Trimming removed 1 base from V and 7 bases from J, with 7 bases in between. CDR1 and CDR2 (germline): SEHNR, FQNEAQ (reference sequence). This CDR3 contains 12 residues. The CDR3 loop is CASSLVGFEAFF. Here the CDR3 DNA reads TGTGCCAGCAGCTTAGTCGGGTTTGAAGCTTTCTTT.

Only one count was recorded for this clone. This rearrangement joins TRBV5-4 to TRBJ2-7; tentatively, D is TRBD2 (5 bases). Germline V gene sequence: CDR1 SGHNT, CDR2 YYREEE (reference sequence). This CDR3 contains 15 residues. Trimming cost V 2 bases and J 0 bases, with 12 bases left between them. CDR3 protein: CASSFSPGSSYEQYF. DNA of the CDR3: TGTGCCAGCAGCTTTTCTCCGGGAAGCTCCTACGAGCAGTACTTC. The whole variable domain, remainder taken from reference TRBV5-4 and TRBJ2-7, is ETGVTQSPTHLIKTRGQQVTLRCSSQSGHNTVSWYQQALGQGPQFIFQYYREEENGRGNFPPRFSGLQFPNYSSELNVNALELDDSALYLCASSFSPGSSYEQYFGPGTRLTVT.

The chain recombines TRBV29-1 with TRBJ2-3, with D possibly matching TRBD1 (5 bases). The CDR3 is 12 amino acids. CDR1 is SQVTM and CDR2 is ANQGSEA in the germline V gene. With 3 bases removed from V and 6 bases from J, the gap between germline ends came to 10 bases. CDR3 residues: CSVDQGRDTQYF. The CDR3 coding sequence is TGCAGCGTTGACCAGGGTAGGGATACGCAGTATTTT.

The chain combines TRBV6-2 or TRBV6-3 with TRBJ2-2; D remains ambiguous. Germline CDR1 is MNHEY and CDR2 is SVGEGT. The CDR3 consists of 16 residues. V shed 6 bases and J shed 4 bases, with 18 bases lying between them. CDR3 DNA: TGTGCCAGCAGCCCGGTCCGAACCTTCGGCACCGGGGAGCTGTTTTTT. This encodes CASSPVRTFGTGELFF.

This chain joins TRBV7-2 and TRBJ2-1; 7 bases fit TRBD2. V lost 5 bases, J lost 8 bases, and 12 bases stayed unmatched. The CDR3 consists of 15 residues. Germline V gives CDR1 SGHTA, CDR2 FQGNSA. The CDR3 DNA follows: TGTGCCAGCAGCAGGGGACTACAGTTCGTCCATGAGCAGTTCTTC. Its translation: CASSRGLQFVHEQFF. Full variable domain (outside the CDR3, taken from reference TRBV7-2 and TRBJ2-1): GAGVSQSPSNKVTEKGKDVELRCDPISGHTALYWYRQSLGQGLEFLIYFQGNSAPDKSGLPSDRFSAERTGGSVSTLTIQRTQQEDSAVYLCASSRGLQFVHEQFFGPGTRLTVL.